The entry below describes one TCR beta chain. Its antigen is still unknown. The record has no base qualities; no much larger clone is one base away. The sample comes from a study of blood T cell repertoires in COVID-19 (dated by TCRdb to 2018 to 2020). The study in broad terms: Collaborator samples came from the United States, Italy and Spain and covered acute and convalescent phases of COVID-19. The material from the prospective study consisted of cDNA or gDNA derived from T cells, B-cell-depleted T cells, or PBMCs. The dataset comprised deeply sampled blood TCRbeta repertoires from subjects exposed to, actively infected with, or recovered from COVID-19. The repertoires were released in a freely available public database meant as a resource for research on the immune response to SARS-CoV-2. Samples came from the ongoing ImmuneRACE study (first 160 participants) plus 1,254 subjects from 6 global collaborators. Sample metadata almost always included a de-identified subject ID, COVID-19 status, age in years and sex. Where HLA class I and class II types were available, the types were taken from metadata supplied by the sample provider, not from assay-based typing.

One collaborating source in Seattle enrolled patients while the patients were actively infected and followed the patients over time throughout the course of disease. Collaborating institutions collected whole blood in K2EDTA tubes following their own protocols. Collaborator samples were shipped for TCRbeta analysis as frozen whole blood, isolated PBMCs, or DNA extracted from either sample type. TCRbeta CDR3 regions were amplified from genomic DNA using the immunoSEQ Assay, a bias-controlled multiplex PCR. Per the source publication's procedure: The number of nucleated cells in each sample was estimated by amplification of reference gene primers within the assay. Sequence reads were collapsed and filtered to measure the absolute abundance of every unique TCRbeta CDR3 rearrangement. Productive Simpson clonality was computed per sample as the square root of Simpson's diversity index over productive rearrangements. As stored in TCRdb, this immuneACCESS dataset retains in-frame rearrangements with V and J assigned. A fraction of the clones does not appear; measured against another copy, unresolved V genes explain less than half of the discrepancy, and the remainder lacks a known reason. V and J calls and clone size come straight from that table; D and trimming were deduced from the DNA. Here the sample has over 150,000 clones; 85% to 95% occur a single time. The top ten constitute around 0.8% of the sample.

V and J lose 3 bases and 7 bases, and a span of 19 bases separates them. Based on the germline V gene, the CDR1 and CDR2 sequences are MGHDK and SYGVNS. Including cysteine and phenylalanine, the CDR3 has 16 amino acids. CDR3 DNA only is kept here, 48 bases in frame from base 1. What the work shows at the level of the full study, not this receptor alone: Clinical and demographic metadata were provided uncurated, with the amount varying by source and participant.

The sequencing sample was made of peripheral blood. Here the chain combines TRBV25-1 and TRBJ1-5, with the D gene not confidently named. The TCR sequence derives from a man younger than 45 with COVID-19, enrolled during active disease. The CDR3 region: CASSEWQNTTGQPQHF. The DNA sequence is TGTGCCAGCAGTGAGTGGCAAAATACTACCGGGCAGCCCCAGCATTTT.